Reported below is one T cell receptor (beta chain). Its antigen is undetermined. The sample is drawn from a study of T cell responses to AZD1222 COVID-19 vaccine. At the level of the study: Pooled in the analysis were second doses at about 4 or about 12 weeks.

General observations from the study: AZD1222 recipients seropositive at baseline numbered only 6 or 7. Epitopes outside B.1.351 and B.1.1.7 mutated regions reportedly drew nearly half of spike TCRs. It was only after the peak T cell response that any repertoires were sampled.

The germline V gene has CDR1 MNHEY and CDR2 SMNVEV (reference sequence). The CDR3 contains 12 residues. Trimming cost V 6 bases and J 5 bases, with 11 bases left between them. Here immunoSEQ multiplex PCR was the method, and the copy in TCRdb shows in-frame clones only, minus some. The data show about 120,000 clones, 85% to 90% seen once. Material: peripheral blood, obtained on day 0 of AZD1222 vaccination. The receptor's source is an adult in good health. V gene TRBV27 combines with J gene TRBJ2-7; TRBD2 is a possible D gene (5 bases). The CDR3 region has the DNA TGTGCCAGCAGCTCCCCCGGGAACGAGCAGTACTTC. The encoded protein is CASSSPGNEQYF.